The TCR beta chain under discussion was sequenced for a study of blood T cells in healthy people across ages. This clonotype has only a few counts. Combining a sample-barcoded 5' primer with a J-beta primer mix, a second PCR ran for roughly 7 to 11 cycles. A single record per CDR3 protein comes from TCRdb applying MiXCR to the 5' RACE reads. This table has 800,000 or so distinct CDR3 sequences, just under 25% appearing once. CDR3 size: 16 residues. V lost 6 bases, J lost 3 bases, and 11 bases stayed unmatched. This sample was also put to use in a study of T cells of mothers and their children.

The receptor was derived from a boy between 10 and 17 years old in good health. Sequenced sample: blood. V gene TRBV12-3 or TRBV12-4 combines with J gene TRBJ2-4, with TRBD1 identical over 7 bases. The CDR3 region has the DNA TGTGCCAGCAGGGGACAGTTTGTATTTGGCAAAAACATTCAGTACTTC. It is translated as CASRGQFVFGKNIQYF.